Described below is a single T cell receptor (beta chain) sequence and its context. The entry originates in a study of radiotherapy plus CTLA-4 blockade in lung cancer. Per germline, CDR1 SQVTM and CDR2 ANQGSEA. The V end was cut by 7 bases, the J end by 3 bases, with 12 bases between. The CDR3 has 12 residues. Some clones are missing from TCRdb's copy, which holds only in-frame ones; the method was immunoSEQ multiplex PCR. The sample lists about 48,000 clones; about 88% were seen once. The sample here was peripheral blood, taken from a patient treated with radiotherapy plus ipilimumab. The V call is TRBV29-1, the J call TRBJ1-2, with D tentatively TRBD1 (5 bases). This clonotype was obtained from a human donor with non-small cell lung cancer that progressed on radiotherapy plus ipilimumab. Some clones in this sample may be carry-over from other donors' samples. The CDR3 coding sequence is TGCAGCGGGGGGGGGAGGGACTATGGCTACACCTTC. Translated: CSGGGRDYGYTF.